Here is one T cell receptor beta chain with its context. Primers for the PCR totalled 60 Vbeta and 13 Jbeta. Using immunoSEQ multiplex PCR, the repertoire was profiled, and TCRdb retains in-frame clones only, with some absent. The sample lists more than 80,000 clones; approximately 72% were seen once. This specimen belongs to a study of cytomegalovirus exposure and HLA in healthy donors. CDR3 length: 15 amino acids. Deletions cut 2 bases from V and 5 bases from J, with 18 bases between. Germline lookup yields CDR1 GTSNPN and CDR2 SVGIG (reference sequence). The sample comprised PBMCs. The TCR comes from a woman in her thirties or forties in good health and CMV-seropositive. V and J are TRBV30 and TRBJ1-1, with D possibly matching TRBD1 (6 bases). The CDR3 coding sequence is TGTGCCTGGAGTAAAGGCGGGGGGCGGGGGACTGAAGCTTTCTTT. Its protein product is CAWSKGGGRGTEAFF.